These 27 T cell receptor beta chains originate from one sample sequenced in a study of PD-1 blockade in classical Hodgkin lymphoma. Regarding time point: cycle 4 day 1 (C4D1), after around six weeks of nivolumab. Relapses following autologous stem cell transplantation were seen in all patients, with brentuximab vedotin exposure varying. From thawed PBMCs, CD4+ T cells were purified using magnetic negative selection. Profiling relied on immunoSEQ multiplex PCR, and the TCRdb table lists in-frame clones only, not all of them. The table lists tens of thousands of clones, about 86% of them singletons. The material sequenced was CD4+ T cells from blood, taken before the fourth cycle of nivolumab. The receptors were sampled from a human donor with classical Hodgkin lymphoma.

The gene calls are TRBV29-1 and TRBJ2-1; possible D gene TRBD2, 5 bases. This CDR3 contains 13 residues. Trimming left V 4 bases short and J 9 bases short, with 16 bases between. From germline, CDR1 is SQVTM and CDR2 ANQGSEA. For the CDR3, the DNA is TGCAGCGTTGGCAAGCGGTCGTACGGTGAGCAGTTCTTC. Its translation: CSVGKRSYGEQFF.

The V and J genes are TRBV28 and TRBJ1-1; maybe TRBD1 (6 bases). CDR3 length: 16 residues. V lost 2 bases and J 4 bases, leaving 17 bases between the germline ends. From germline, CDR1 is MDHEN and CDR2 SYDVKM. This chain's CDR3 is CASSLQLGQGFTEAFF. CDR3 bases: TGTGCCAGCAGTTTACAACTGGGGCAGGGGTTCACTGAAGCTTTCTTT.

The rearrangement links TRBV10-3 to TRBJ2-5, with 12 bases fitting TRBD2. Trimming cost V 0 bases and J 5 bases; bases outside gene matches: 7. CDR1 and CDR2 (germline): ENHRY, SYGVKD. This CDR3 comprises 17 residues. CDR3 sequence: CAISESAGLAGMETQYF. CDR3 nucleotide sequence: TGTGCCATCAGTGAGTCCGCCGGACTAGCGGGAATGGAGACCCAGTACTTC.

This clone was seen a handful of times. The J gene is TRBJ1-2, the V gene TRBV5-1; D remains unclear. The CDR3 totals 13 residues. V lost 0 bases and J 10 bases, leaving 13 bases between the germline ends. Germline lookup yields CDR1 SGHRS and CDR2 YFSETQ. CDR3 nucleotides: TGCGCCAGCAGCTTGGACCATTCTGATGACTACACCTTC. Translating it yields CASSLDHSDDYTF.

This chain uses TRBV7-9 with TRBJ2-5, with D perhaps assigned TRBD1 or TRBD2 (6 bases each). The CDR3 is 16 amino acids. V lost 1 base and J 4 bases, leaving 16 bases between the germline ends. CDR1 and CDR2 from the germline V gene are SEHNR and FQNEAQ (reference sequence). The CDR3 DNA reads TGTGCCAGCAGCTTAGTGGTGGGGGGCCGGGGAGAGACCCAGTACTTC. Residues: CASSLVVGGRGETQYF.

CDR3 DNA: TGTGCCAGCAGCCAAGAAATACTAGCGGGAGTGGAGCAGTACTTC. Its protein is CASSQEILAGVEQYF. V usage is TRBV4-2 and J usage is TRBJ2-7; 11 bases agree with TRBD2. The CDR3 extends over 15 amino acids. Looked up from germline, CDR1 is LGHNA and CDR2 is YNFKEQ. Unmatched junction bases numbered 5, after V lost 0 bases and J lost 7 bases.

The chain carries TRBV6-4 and TRBJ2-5, with TRBD1 identical over 11 bases. Germline V gene data show CDR1 as MRHNA and CDR2 as SNTAGT. This CDR3 has 14 residues. V lost 6 bases and J lost 2; bases outside the gene matches: 2. The CDR3 DNA sequence: TGTGCCAGCAGGGACAGGGGGCAACAAGAGACCCAGTACTTC. It is translated as CASRDRGQQETQYF.

The chain recombines TRBV6-5 with TRBJ2-1, with D hard to call. CDR3 length equals 15 residues. Trimming removed 6 bases from V and 0 bases from J, with 12 bases in between. The germline CDR1 and CDR2 sequences are MNHEY and SVGAGI. The CDR3 DNA reads as TGTGCCAGCAGCCCGTGGCTCAACTCCTACAATGAGCAGTTCTTC. This translates into CASSPWLNSYNEQFF.

The chain couples TRBV7-3 to TRBJ2-5, with D tentatively TRBD1 or TRBD2 (5 bases each). The V gene lost 5 bases and the J gene lost 1 base, with 17 bases spanning the gap. CDR1 and CDR2 (germline): SGHTA, FQGTGA. The CDR3 loop spans 16 amino acids. The CDR3 is CASSPYGGILQETQYF. The CDR3 coding sequence is TGTGCCAGCAGCCCCTATGGGGGAATCCTCCAAGAGACCCAGTACTTC.

The V call is TRBV6-5, the J call TRBJ2-7, with a possible D match to TRBD1 (6 bases). Germline lookup yields CDR1 MNHEY and CDR2 SVGAGI. Between the trimmed V and J ends, which lost 6 bases and 2 bases, there was a span of 11 bases. CDR3 size: 13 residues. CDR3 nucleotide sequence: TGTGCCAGCAGCACGACAGGTACCTACGAGCAGTACTTC. Protein sequence: CASSTTGTYEQYF.

This clone was picked up one time. The V gene is TRBV18, the J gene TRBJ2-1, with D possibly called TRBD1 or TRBD2 (5 bases each). Trimming removed 6 bases from V and 3 bases from J, with 15 bases in between. CDR3 length equals 15 residues. The V gene's germline CDR1 is KGHSH and CDR2 LQKENI. CDR3 in DNA: TGTGCCAGCTCTCAAACACGGGGCAACTACAATGAGCAGTTCTTC. Protein sequence: CASSQTRGNYNEQFF.

The rearrangement joins TRBV11-1 to TRBJ2-3; no clear D. The germline V gene has CDR1 SGHAT and CDR2 FQDESV (reference sequence). V lost 5 bases to trimming and J lost 0 bases, with 12 bases between them. This CDR3 comprises 15 residues. DNA of the CDR3: TGTGCCAGCAGCGGGCAGATAGCTAGCACAGATACGCAGTATTTT. It encodes CASSGQIASTDTQYF.

V gene TRBV5-5 combines with J gene TRBJ2-1; the match to TRBD2 covers 14 bases. Germline V gene data show CDR1 as SGHKS and CDR2 as YYEKEE (reference sequence). The CDR3 is 16 residues long. J gave up 9 bases and V 2 bases, and 7 bases lay outside the gene matches. The CDR3 protein is CASSLETSGRAREQFF. CDR3 bases: TGTGCCAGCAGCTTAGAGACTAGCGGGAGGGCCCGTGAGCAGTTCTTC. The full variable domain, rest sourced from reference TRBV5-5 and TRBJ2-1, is DAGVTQSPTHLIKTRGQQVTLRCSPISGHKSVSWYQQVLGQGPQFIFQYYEKEERGRGNFPDRFSARQFPNYSSELNVNALLLGDSALYLCASSLETSGRAREQFFGPGTRLTVL.

This chain connects TRBV9 to TRBJ2-2; the match to TRBD1 covers 8 bases. Germline CDR1 SGDLS, CDR2 YYNGEE. This CDR3 spans 14 amino acids. V dropped 0 bases and J dropped 8; count of bases not matched to a gene: 3. CDR3 nucleotides: TGTGCCAGCAGCGTAGGGACAGGGAGGGGGGAGCTGTTTTTT. It translates to CASSVGTGRGELFF.

This clone was seen just once. The chain employs TRBV6-1 and TRBJ1-2, with no clear D. The CDR3 is made up of 11 amino acids. Between the trimmed V and J ends, which lost 9 bases and 4 bases, there was a span of 9 bases. Germline assignment: CDR1 MNHNS and CDR2 SASEGT. The CDR3, as DNA: TGTGCCAGTTCCATGGGCTATGGCTACACCTTC. Translated, it gives CASSMGYGYTF.

This clone has a single count. The chain recombines TRBV18 with TRBJ1-1; no clear D. The V gene's germline CDR1 is KGHSH and CDR2 LQKENI. The CDR3 spans 13 residues. The V and J ends lost 8 bases and 1 base respectively, with 11 bases between them. The CDR3 nucleotides are TGTGCCAGCGTTAAACAAGCGAACACTGAAGCTTTCTTT. The encoded protein is CASVKQANTEAFF.

The CDR3 DNA reads TGTGCCAGCAGCTCCGCAGGGGGAAGCTACAATGAGCAGTTCTTC. Its protein is CASSSAGGSYNEQFF. The chain couples TRBV5-5 to TRBJ2-1; 7 bases map to TRBD1. With 3 bases clipped from V and 3 bases from J, the junction kept 6 bases outside the gene matches. This CDR3 comprises 15 residues. Looked up from germline, CDR1 is SGHKS and CDR2 is YYEKEE (reference sequence).

The rearrangement links TRBV18 to TRBJ2-3; 14 positions agree with TRBD2. Germline values: CDR1 KGHSH, CDR2 LQKENI. J lost 4 bases, V lost 1 base, and 7 bases had no gene match. CDR3 length equals 18 residues. The DNA for the CDR3 is TGTGCCAGCTCACCACTTCCGCAGACTAGCGGGGGGGCAGATACGCAGTATTTT. It yields the protein CASSPLPQTSGGADTQYF.

The chain employs TRBV18 and TRBJ2-7, with D unclear. There are 17 residues in the CDR3. The V and J ends lost 2 bases and 1 base respectively, with 18 bases between them. CDR1 is KGHSH, CDR2 LQKENI, per germline. The CDR3 spells CASSPGVDRALSYEQYF. The CDR3, as DNA: TGTGCCAGCTCACCAGGGGTCGACCGAGCTCTATCCTACGAGCAGTACTTC.

A note on this clone: The junction does not match germline at one end; this may be a read error. V is TRBV10-3 and J is TRBJ2-3; 15 bases agree with TRBD2. The CDR3 runs 13 residues. CDR1 ENHRY and CDR2 SYGVKD come from the germline V gene. DNA for the CDR3: TGTGCCATCAGTTTAGGGACTAGCGGGGGGCTTGTTTTT. Encoded protein: CAISLGTSGGLVF.

The V gene is TRBV30, the J gene TRBJ2-1; D might be TRBD1 or TRBD2, each matching 5 bases. The V gene's germline CDR1 is GTSNPN and CDR2 SVGIG (reference sequence). The CDR3 runs 15 residues. The V gene lost 3 bases and the J gene lost 1 base, with 13 bases spanning the gap. CDR3 sequence (DNA): TGTGCCTGGAGCCGGGACCTCTCATCCTACAATGAGCAGTTCTTC. This sequence encodes CAWSRDLSSYNEQFF.

The chain uses TRBV6-1 and TRBJ2-3; tentatively, D is TRBD2 (6 bases). CDR3 length: 15 residues. Germline CDR1 reads MNHNS; CDR2 reads SASEGT. V lost 3 bases to trimming and J lost 6 bases, with 16 bases between them. CDR3 loop: CASSDRRRAGDTQYF. CDR3 bases: TGTGCCAGCAGTGACCGAAGGCGTGCGGGGGATACGCAGTATTTT.

CDR3 in amino acids: CASSTPPGTGRFYSPLHF. The CDR3 region has the DNA TGTGCCAGTAGTACGCCGCCTGGGACAGGGAGGTTTTATTCACCCCTCCACTTT. The V gene is TRBV19, the J gene TRBJ1-6; 9 nucleotides align to TRBD1. With V trimmed by 4 bases and J by 8 bases, 15 bases remained unmatched. CDR3 size: 18 residues. Germline V gene sequence: CDR1 LNHDA, CDR2 SQIVND (reference sequence).

J is TRBJ2-6 and V is TRBV11-2, with unresolved D. CDR1 is SGHAT, CDR2 FQNNGV, per germline. The V gene lost 1 base and the J gene lost 3 bases, with 10 bases spanning the gap. The CDR3 is made up of 16 amino acids. This chain's CDR3 is CASSLGRGNGANVLTF. The DNA of the CDR3 is TGTGCCAGCAGCTTAGGGCGCGGAAATGGGGCCAACGTCCTGACTTTC. The full variable domain, its missing parts supplied by reference TRBV11-2 and TRBJ2-6, is EAGVAQSPRYKIIEKRQSVAFWCNPISGHATLYWYQQILGQGPKLLIQFQNNGVVDDSQLPKDRFSAERLKGVDSTLKIQPAKLEDSAVYLCASSLGRGNGANVLTFGAGSRLTVL.

The V call is TRBV19, the J call TRBJ1-5; D might be TRBD1 (5 bases). Germline loops: CDR1 LNHDA, CDR2 SQIVND (reference sequence). This CDR3 spans 17 amino acids. Trimming removed 2 bases from V and 6 bases from J, with 20 bases in between. CDR3: CASSIMSQGNRGQPQHF. The CDR3 coding sequence is TGTGCCAGTAGTATAATGAGCCAGGGTAACCGCGGTCAGCCCCAGCATTTT.

V gene TRBV28 combines with J gene TRBJ1-1; D remains ambiguous. V was cut by 1 base and J by 4 bases, with 1 base left in between. CDR1 and CDR2 from the germline V gene are MDHEN and SYDVKM. CDR3 size: 11 residues. For the CDR3, the DNA is TGTGCCAGCAGTTTATTCACTGAAGCTTTCTTT. Translation: CASSLFTEAFF.

J is TRBJ2-7 and V is TRBV25-1; 7 bases match TRBD2. The CDR3 runs 13 residues. CDR1 is MGHDK and CDR2 is SYGVNS in the germline V gene. The J segment lost 6 bases and the V segment lost 5 bases, leaving 7 bases of the junction unmatched. This CDR3 is CASSRAGASEQYF. Written as DNA, the CDR3 is TGTGCCAGCAGTCGGGCGGGAGCCAGCGAGCAGTACTTC.